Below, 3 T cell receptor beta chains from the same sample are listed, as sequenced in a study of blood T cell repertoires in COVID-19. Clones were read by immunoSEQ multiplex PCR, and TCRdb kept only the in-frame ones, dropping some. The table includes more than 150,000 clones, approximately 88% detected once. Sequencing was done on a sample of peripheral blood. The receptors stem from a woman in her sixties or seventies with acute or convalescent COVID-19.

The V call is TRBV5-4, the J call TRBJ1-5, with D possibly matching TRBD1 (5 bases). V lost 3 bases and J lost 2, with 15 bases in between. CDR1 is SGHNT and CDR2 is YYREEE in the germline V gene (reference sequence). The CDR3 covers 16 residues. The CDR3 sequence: CASSSFGGRGNQPQHF. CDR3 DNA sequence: TGTGCCAGCAGCTCCTTCGGGGGACGGGGCAATCAGCCCCAGCATTTT.

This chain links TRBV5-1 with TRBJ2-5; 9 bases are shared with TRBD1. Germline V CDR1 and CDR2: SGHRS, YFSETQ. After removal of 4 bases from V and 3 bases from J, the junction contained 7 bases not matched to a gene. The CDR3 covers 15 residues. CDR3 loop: CASSRDRGIKETQYF. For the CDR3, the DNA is TGCGCCAGCAGCCGTGACAGGGGGATTAAAGAGACCCAGTACTTC.

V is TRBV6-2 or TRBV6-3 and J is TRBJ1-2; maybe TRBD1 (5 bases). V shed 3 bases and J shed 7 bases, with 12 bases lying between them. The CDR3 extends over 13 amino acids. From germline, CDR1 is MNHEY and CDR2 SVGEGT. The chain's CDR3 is CASSYSGGGGYTF. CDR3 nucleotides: TGTGCCAGCAGTTATTCGGGGGGAGGTGGCTACACCTTC.